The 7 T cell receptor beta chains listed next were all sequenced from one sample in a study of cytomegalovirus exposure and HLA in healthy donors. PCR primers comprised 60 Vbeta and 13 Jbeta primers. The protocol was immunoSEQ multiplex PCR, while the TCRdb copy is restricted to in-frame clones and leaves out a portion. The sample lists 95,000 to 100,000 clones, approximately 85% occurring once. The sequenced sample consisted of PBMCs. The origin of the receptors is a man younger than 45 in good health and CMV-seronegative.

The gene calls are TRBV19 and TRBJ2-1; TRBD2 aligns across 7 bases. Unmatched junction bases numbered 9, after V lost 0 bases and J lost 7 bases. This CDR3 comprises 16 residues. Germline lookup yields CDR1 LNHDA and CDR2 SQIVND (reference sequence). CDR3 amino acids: CASSIETTSSINEQFF. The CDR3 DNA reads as TGTGCCAGTAGTATAGAGACGACTAGCAGTATAAATGAGCAGTTCTTC.

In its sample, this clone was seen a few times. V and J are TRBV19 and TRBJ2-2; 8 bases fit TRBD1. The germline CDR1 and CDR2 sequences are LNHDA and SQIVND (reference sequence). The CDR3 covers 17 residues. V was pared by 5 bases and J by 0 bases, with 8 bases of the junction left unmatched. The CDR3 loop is CASSDRGVRTNTGELFF. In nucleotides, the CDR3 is TGTGCCAGTAGTGACAGGGGCGTGAGAACGAACACCGGGGAGCTGTTTTTT.

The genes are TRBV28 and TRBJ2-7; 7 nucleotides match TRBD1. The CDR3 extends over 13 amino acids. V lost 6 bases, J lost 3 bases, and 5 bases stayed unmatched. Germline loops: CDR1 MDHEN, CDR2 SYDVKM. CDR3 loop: CASRQGQDYEQYF. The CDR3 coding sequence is TGTGCCAGCAGACAAGGACAGGACTACGAGCAGTACTTC.

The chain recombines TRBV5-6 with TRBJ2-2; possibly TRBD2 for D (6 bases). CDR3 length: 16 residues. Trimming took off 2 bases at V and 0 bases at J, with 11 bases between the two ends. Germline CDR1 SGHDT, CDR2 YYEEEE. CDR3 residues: CASSFELAANTGELFF. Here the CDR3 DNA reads TGTGCCAGCAGCTTCGAACTAGCTGCGAACACCGGGGAGCTGTTTTTT.

The CDR3 bases are TGTGCCAGCAGCGTGGGGACAGGGGGCTTGTATGGCTACACCTTC. This encodes CASSVGTGGLYGYTF. The chain uses TRBV7-8 and TRBJ1-2; 12 positions agree with TRBD1. Germline V lookup: CDR1 SGHVS, CDR2 FQNEAQ. The ends lost 5 bases at V and 5 bases at J; junction bases unmatched: 6. The CDR3 consists of 15 residues.

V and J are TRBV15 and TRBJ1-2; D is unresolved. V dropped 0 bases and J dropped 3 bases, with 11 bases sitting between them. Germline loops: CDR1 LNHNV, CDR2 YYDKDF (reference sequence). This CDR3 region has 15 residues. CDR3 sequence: CATSRDRGMDYGYTF. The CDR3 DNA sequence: TGTGCCACCAGCAGAGATCGGGGAATGGACTATGGCTACACCTTC.

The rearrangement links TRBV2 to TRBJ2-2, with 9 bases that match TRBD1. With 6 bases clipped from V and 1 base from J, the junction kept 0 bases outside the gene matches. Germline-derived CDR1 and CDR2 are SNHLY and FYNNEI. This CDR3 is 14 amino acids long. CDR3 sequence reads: CASRGQGNTGELFF. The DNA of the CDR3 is TGTGCCAGCAGGGGACAGGGGAACACCGGGGAGCTGTTTTTT.